These 18 T cell receptor beta chains originate from one sample sequenced in a study of Graves' ophthalmopathy and Graves' hyperthyroidism. The authors amplified TCR beta CDR3 regions from RNA transcripts. First-round RT-PCR relied on HTBI primers, and a second-round multiplex PCR came next. TCRdb redid the calling of the multiplex PCR reads with MiXCR, one entry per CDR3 protein. The sample records around 400,000 distinct CDR3 sequences, 15% to 20% being singletons. Sequences were obtained from peripheral blood. The receptors originated from a woman in her late teens or twenties with Graves' ophthalmopathy.

This clonotype was observed many times. This chain joins TRBV27 and TRBJ1-5; D gene ambiguous. This CDR3 contains 17 residues. The ends were cut back, 1 base at V and 2 bases at J, with 15 bases in the middle. The germline CDR1 and CDR2 sequences are MNHEY and SMNVEV (reference sequence). CDR3 loop: CASSLFAGSGGNQPQHF. In nucleotides, the CDR3 is TGTGCCAGCAGTTTATTCGCGGGGAGTGGTGGCAATCAGCCCCAGCATTTT.

This clonotype was recorded many times. The chain joins TRBV19 to TRBJ2-4, with D possibly being TRBD2 (5 bases). The CDR3 length is 13 residues. V was clipped by 6 bases and J by 3 bases, with 9 bases between them. Germline loops: CDR1 LNHDA, CDR2 SQIVND (reference sequence). In nucleotides, the CDR3 is TGTGCCAGTAGGTTCCGGGACAAAAACATTCAGTACTTC. It encodes CASRFRDKNIQYF.

This chain joins TRBV12-3 or TRBV12-4 and TRBJ2-7; possible D gene TRBD1, 6 bases. The CDR3 sequence is 15 residues long. The ends were cut back, 3 bases at V and 0 bases at J, with 12 bases in the middle. The CDR3 nucleotides read TGTGCCAGCAGTTTGGGACAAGGGATCTCCTACGAGCAGTACTTC. Protein sequence: CASSLGQGISYEQYF.

This clonotype was seen many times. The chain joins TRBV6-1 to TRBJ2-2; perhaps D is TRBD1 or TRBD2 (5 bases each). The germline V and J ends were trimmed by 5 bases and 1 base, with 17 bases remaining between them. The CDR3 runs 17 residues. The germline CDR1 and CDR2 sequences are MNHNS and SASEGT. The chain's CDR3 is CASSPPFGDQNTGELFF. Here the CDR3 DNA reads TGTGCCAGCAGTCCCCCTTTTGGGGACCAGAACACCGGGGAGCTGTTTTTT.

At least ten counts were recorded for this clonotype. The genes are TRBV10-3 and TRBJ2-2; 9 bases align to TRBD1. The CDR3 totals 13 residues. Looked up from germline, CDR1 is ENHRY and CDR2 is SYGVKD. V shed 10 bases and J 7 bases; nucleotides not matched to a gene: 7. The CDR3 sequence: CANSQGAGGELFF. CDR3 bases: TGTGCCAACTCACAGGGGGCCGGCGGGGAGCTGTTTTTT.

This clonotype showed up many times. The chain carries TRBV6-5 and TRBJ2-3, with D maybe TRBD2 (5 bases). Deletions cut 6 bases from V and 1 base from J, with 8 bases between. This CDR3 comprises 13 residues. Per the germline V gene, CDR1 is MNHEY and CDR2 is SVGAGI. The CDR3 DNA reads as TGTGCCAGCAGATTGGAGGGCACAGATACGCAGTATTTT. Its translation is CASRLEGTDTQYF.

The CDR3 here is CASSLSDRSYEQYF. The DNA of the CDR3 is TGTGCCAGCAGTTTATCGGACCGATCCTACGAGCAGTACTTC. V and J are TRBV27 and TRBJ2-7; D gene ambiguous. Germline V lookup: CDR1 MNHEY, CDR2 SMNVEV (reference sequence). This CDR3 region has 14 residues. The V end lost 0 bases, the J end lost 1 base, and 7 bases lay between the germline ends.

Only one count was recorded for this clonotype. The CDR3, as DNA: TGCGCCAGCAGCTTAAACAGGGATCTCTATGGCTACACCTTC. This translates into CASSLNRDLYGYTF. The J gene is TRBJ1-2, the V gene TRBV5-1, with D possibly matching TRBD1 (6 bases). CDR1 is SGHRS, CDR2 YFSETQ, per germline. The CDR3 length is 14 residues. With 2 bases removed from V and 4 bases from J, the gap between germline ends came to 12 bases.

This clonotype was detected ten times or more. The V gene is TRBV6-5, the J gene TRBJ1-1, with 8 bases that match TRBD1. Germline V gene lookup returns CDR1 MNHEY and CDR2 SVGAGI. CDR3 length: 14 amino acids. Germline trimming cut 8 bases from V and 4 bases from J; bases unmatched to any gene: 9. The CDR3 region is CASGGQGLRTEAFF. In nucleotides, the CDR3 is TGTGCCAGCGGCGGACAGGGTTTGCGCACTGAAGCTTTCTTT.

In its sample, this clonotype was seen many times. The V gene is TRBV6-5, the J gene TRBJ2-3; 8 bases align to TRBD2. The germline gives CDR1 MNHEY, CDR2 SVGAGI. After removal of 4 bases from V and 4 bases from J, the junction contained 4 bases not matched to a gene. The CDR3 covers 14 residues. The CDR3 DNA follows: TGTGCCAGCAGTTCGGGGGGGAAGGCAGATACGCAGTATTTT. Protein product: CASSSGGKADTQYF.

This clonotype occurred many times. This chain uses TRBV30 with TRBJ2-7; no firm D call. The CDR3 consists of 14 residues. The V gene's germline CDR1 is GTSNPN and CDR2 SVGIG (reference sequence). V shed 1 base and J shed 1 base, with 11 bases lying between them. The CDR3 loop reads CAWSEFGTSYEQYF. The DNA for the CDR3 is TGTGCCTGGAGTGAGTTTGGCACTTCCTACGAGCAGTACTTC.

The rearrangement links TRBV29-1 to TRBJ1-1; D ambiguous. The CDR3 totals 13 residues. V was cut by 5 bases and J by 5 bases, with 15 bases left in between. Per the germline V gene, CDR1 is SQVTM and CDR2 is ANQGSEA. The CDR3 region has the DNA TGCAGCGTTAATGGGAGACTTTGGACTGAAGCTTTCTTT. As protein: CSVNGRLWTEAFF.

V and J are TRBV27 and TRBJ2-7; a possible D gene is TRBD2 (5 bases). V dropped 5 bases and J dropped 5 bases, with 25 bases sitting between them. The CDR3 is made up of 17 amino acids. CDR1 is MNHEY, CDR2 SMNVEV, per germline (reference sequence). For the CDR3, the DNA is TGTGCCAGCAGTCACTCCCCCCTATATCCGGGGAAAGACGAGCAGTACTTC. Residues: CASSHSPLYPGKDEQYF.

This clonotype was detected ten times or more. The chain uses TRBV24-1 and TRBJ2-5, with TRBD2 identical over 9 bases. The germline gives CDR1 KGHDR, CDR2 SFDVKD. The CDR3 is made up of 16 amino acids. V shed 0 bases, J shed 5 bases, and the junction held 6 bases outside the gene matches. The CDR3 is CATSDLSGLAFETQYF. The CDR3 region has the DNA TGTGCCACCAGTGATTTGTCGGGACTAGCATTTGAGACCCAGTACTTC.

This clonotype occurred many times. The chain recombines TRBV6-2 or TRBV6-3 with TRBJ1-1, with D possibly matching TRBD1 (6 bases). The germline V gene has CDR1 MNHEY and CDR2 SVGEGT. With 5 bases removed from V and 5 bases from J, the gap between germline ends came to 9 bases. The CDR3 is made up of 12 amino acids. CDR3 sequence reads: CASSIQGTEAFF. As DNA, the CDR3 is TGTGCCAGCAGTATCCAGGGGACTGAAGCTTTCTTT.

This clonotype was seen at least ten times. The V gene is TRBV30, the J gene TRBJ2-7; tentative D call: TRBD1 (5 bases). This CDR3 region has 11 residues. Germline V lookup: CDR1 GTSNPN, CDR2 SVGIG (reference sequence). Deletions cut 6 bases from V and 4 bases from J, with 10 bases between. The CDR3 nucleotides read TGTGCCTGTGCTTCAGGGTACGAGCAGTACTTC. Translated, it gives CACASGYEQYF.

This clonotype was picked up many times. This chain links TRBV25-1 with TRBJ1-6; 9 nucleotides align to TRBD1. CDR1 is MGHDK and CDR2 is SYGVNS in the germline V gene. Trimming at V came to 7 bases and at J to 5 bases, leaving 3 bases not matched to a gene. The CDR3 runs to 14 residues. CDR3: CASKGTGNNSPLHF. The CDR3 DNA follows: TGTGCCAGCAAGGGGACAGGGAATAATTCACCCCTCCACTTT.

This clonotype showed up many times. The chain has TRBV19 and TRBJ1-5, with 8 bases identical to TRBD1. In germline, CDR1 is LNHDA, CDR2 SQIVND (reference sequence). V dropped 4 bases and J dropped 1; count of bases not matched to a gene: 3. CDR3 length equals 15 residues. The chain's CDR3 is CASSKGQVSNQPQHF. In nucleotides, the CDR3 is TGTGCCAGTAGTAAGGGACAGGTGAGCAATCAGCCCCAGCATTTT.